The 32 T cell receptor beta chains below come from one sample, sequenced in a study of T cell responses to AZD1222 COVID-19 vaccine. Measured with immunoSEQ multiplex PCR; TCRdb has only the in-frame clones, and not every one. The repertoire includes over 130,000 clones, just over 90% of them detected once, and around 5.4% sits in the top ten. The sample here was peripheral blood, taken on day 0 of AZD1222 vaccination. Receptor source: an adult in good health.

V and J are TRBV7-2 and TRBJ1-1; no clear D gene. This CDR3 is built from 17 residues. V lost 2 bases and J 6 bases, leaving 22 bases between the germline ends. Germline assignment: CDR1 SGHTA and CDR2 FQGNSA. The CDR3 protein is CASSLRLSGRPKPEAFF. CDR3 nucleotides: TGTGCCAGCAGCTTACGATTAAGCGGTAGGCCCAAACCTGAAGCTTTCTTT.

This chain links TRBV18 with TRBJ1-3; TRBD1 is a possible D gene (5 bases). The CDR3 runs 16 residues. CDR1 is KGHSH and CDR2 is LQKENI in the germline V gene. Trimming cost V 3 bases and J 0 bases, with 12 bases left between them. Here the CDR3 reads CASSPARQSSGNTIYF. The CDR3 DNA is TGTGCCAGCTCACCTGCGAGACAGAGCTCTGGAAACACCATATATTTT.

CDR3 in amino acids: CASSLGRTGKLFF. For the CDR3, the DNA is TGTGCCAGCTCCCTTGGCAGGACGGGAAAACTGTTTTTT. The rearrangement joins TRBV18 to TRBJ1-4; D gene uncertain. Germline CDR1 is KGHSH and CDR2 is LQKENI. Trimming shortened V by 6 bases and J by 10 bases, and 15 bases separated the two germline ends. CDR3 length: 13 residues.

This chain uses TRBV12-5 with TRBJ2-7, with 7 positions matching TRBD2. Germline trimming cut 7 bases from V and 3 bases from J; bases unmatched to any gene: 6. Germline-derived CDR1 and CDR2 are LGHNT and FRNRAP. The CDR3 consists of 13 residues. In DNA form, the CDR3 reads TGTGCTAGTGCCTGGGGGGGGTACTACGAGCAGTACTTC. Translating it yields CASAWGGYYEQYF.

A single count supports this clone. The rearrangement joins TRBV18 to TRBJ2-7; 13 bases match TRBD2. The junction had 3 bases not matched to a gene; V was cut back by 5 bases and J by 5 bases. The CDR3 sequence is 14 residues long. The germline V gene has CDR1 KGHSH and CDR2 LQKENI. The CDR3 region is CASSVGLAGDEQYF. The CDR3 DNA is TGTGCCAGCTCAGTCGGACTAGCGGGAGACGAGCAGTACTTC.

This rearrangement joins TRBV4-3 to TRBJ1-5, with unresolved D. The V gene's germline CDR1 is LGHNA and CDR2 YSLEER. The CDR3 has 16 residues. Trimming took 0 bases from V and 5 from J, leaving 14 bases between them. The CDR3 region is CASSQDSGSGDQPQHF. Written as DNA, the CDR3 is TGCGCCAGCAGCCAAGATAGCGGGAGCGGAGATCAGCCCCAGCATTTT.

The rearrangement uses TRBV7-2 and TRBJ2-3; D remains unclear. Germline lookup yields CDR1 SGHTA and CDR2 FQGNSA. Trimming removed 1 base at V and 6 bases at J, with 11 bases between. This CDR3 region has 14 residues. CDR3 DNA: TGTGCCAGCAGCTTAGGGCAGTTTGGCGATACGCAGTATTTT. It yields the protein CASSLGQFGDTQYF.

This clone was counted a single time. The chain joins TRBV11-3 to TRBJ1-1, with D unclear. Germline V gene sequence: CDR1 SGHNT, CDR2 YENEEA. Trimming stripped 4 bases from V and 1 base from J, with 7 bases between. This CDR3 spans 13 amino acids. Here the CDR3 DNA reads TGTGCCAGCAGCTCGTCCCCGAACACTGAAGCTTTCTTT. Translating gives CASSSSPNTEAFF.

By frequency in the sample, this clone is medium-sized. The CDR3 sequence is CATSDAGDQPQHF. CDR3 in DNA: TGTGCCACCAGCGACGCAGGGGATCAGCCCCAGCATTTT. The chain is built from TRBV24-1 and TRBJ1-5; D possibly corresponds to TRBD1 (6 bases). This CDR3 region has 13 residues. Germline V gene sequence: CDR1 KGHDR, CDR2 SFDVKD. Trimming shortened V by 7 bases and J by 5 bases, and 11 bases separated the two germline ends.

This rearrangement joins TRBV14 to TRBJ1-3; D ambiguous. The germline V gene encodes CDR1 SGHDN and CDR2 FVKESK. There are 16 residues in the CDR3. Trimming cost V 1 base and J 0 bases, with 10 bases left between them. DNA for the CDR3: TGTGCCAGCAGCCAAGCGAGACCATCCTCTGGAAACACCATATATTTT. This codes for CASSQARPSSGNTIYF.

V is TRBV28 and J is TRBJ2-7; no firm D call. Germline lookup yields CDR1 MDHEN and CDR2 SYDVKM. V was cut by 10 bases and J by 0 bases, with 16 bases left in between. CDR3 length: 14 residues. The CDR3, as DNA: TGTGCCACCTTGGTCGGAGTTCCCTCCTACGAGCAGTACTTC. Encoded protein: CATLVGVPSYEQYF.

J is TRBJ1-3 and V is TRBV6-5; D gene unclear. The length of the CDR3 is 14 residues. With 4 bases removed from V and 0 bases from J, the gap between germline ends came to 7 bases. CDR1 and CDR2 from the germline V gene are MNHEY and SVGAGI. The CDR3 loop reads CASSFAGSGNTIYF. The CDR3 DNA is TGTGCCAGCAGTTTCGCCGGCTCTGGAAACACCATATATTTT.

This chain links TRBV3-1 (or the pseudogene TRBV3-2) with TRBJ2-1, with a possible D match to TRBD1 (6 bases). The germline V gene encodes CDR1 LGHDT and CDR2 YNNKEL (reference sequence). V was clipped by 4 bases and J by 8 bases, with 12 bases between them. CDR3 length equals 13 residues. As DNA, the CDR3 is TGTGCCAGCAGCCTCTTTACAGGGTATGAGCAGTTCTTC. This gives the protein CASSLFTGYEQFF.

The V gene is TRBV14, the J gene TRBJ2-7, with D unresolved. This CDR3 has 16 residues. Trimming took 5 bases from V and 0 from J, leaving 17 bases between them. The germline V gene encodes CDR1 SGHDN and CDR2 FVKESK. The CDR3 here is CASSMRTHLSSYEQYF. Written as DNA, the CDR3 is TGTGCCAGCAGCATGCGAACCCACTTGAGCTCCTACGAGCAGTACTTC.

Points on this clone: In the same sample, other DNA sequences code for this CDR3. The J gene is TRBJ1-2, the V gene TRBV9; the D gene is possibly TRBD1 (5 bases). The V end lost 2 bases, the J end lost 6 bases, and 11 bases lay between the germline ends. The CDR3 has 13 amino acids. Germline V gene lookup returns CDR1 SGDLS and CDR2 YYNGEE. The CDR3 loop is CASSVGGRDGYTF. The CDR3 nucleotides are TGTGCCAGCAGCGTGGGGGGAAGGGATGGCTACACCTTC.

The genes are TRBV9 and TRBJ1-1; D ambiguous. Germline loops: CDR1 SGDLS, CDR2 YYNGEE. V lost 3 bases to trimming and J lost 3 bases, with 12 bases between them. CDR3 length: 14 amino acids. The chain's CDR3 is CASSANHVDTEAFF. CDR3 coding DNA: TGTGCCAGCAGCGCAAACCACGTGGACACTGAAGCTTTCTTT.

V usage is TRBV6-2 or TRBV6-3 and J usage is TRBJ2-7; D gene unclear. Trimming removed 2 bases from V and 5 bases from J, with 7 bases in between. The CDR3 covers 12 residues. From germline, CDR1 is MNHEY and CDR2 SVGEGT. The CDR3 nucleotides are TGTGCCAGCAGTTACGGTTACGACGAGCAGTACTTC. Amino acids: CASSYGYDEQYF.

The rearrangement links TRBV11-2 to TRBJ2-1; D remains ambiguous. With 4 bases removed from V and 0 bases from J, the gap between germline ends came to 10 bases. The CDR3 has 15 residues. Germline lookup yields CDR1 SGHAT and CDR2 FQNNGV. CDR3 in DNA: TGTGCCAGCAGCTCCCACCTGAGCTCCTACAATGAGCAGTTCTTC. Its translation is CASSSHLSSYNEQFF.

The chain links TRBV19 to TRBJ2-7; no clear D. Germline CDR1 is LNHDA and CDR2 is SQIVND (reference sequence). This CDR3 has 13 residues. V was pared by 5 bases and J by 2 bases, with 10 bases between. CDR3 sequence reads: CASSSRQAYEQYF. CDR3 sequence (DNA): TGTGCCAGTAGTTCGCGACAAGCCTACGAGCAGTACTTC.

The genes are TRBV6-5 and TRBJ2-7; possible D gene TRBD1, 5 bases. This CDR3 is 14 amino acids long. CDR1 and CDR2 from the germline V gene are MNHEY and SVGAGI. Between the trimmed V and J ends, which lost 6 bases and 5 bases, there was a span of 17 bases. This CDR3 is CASRRSTGAHEQYF. CDR3 coding DNA: TGTGCCAGCAGAAGGTCTACAGGAGCGCACGAGCAGTACTTC.

This clone has more than one count but fewer than ten. The V gene is TRBV6-4, the J gene TRBJ2-1; 8 nucleotides align to TRBD2. The CDR3 runs to 15 residues. CDR1 and CDR2 (germline): MRHNA, SNTAGT. After removal of 4 bases from V and 0 bases from J, the junction contained 2 bases not matched to a gene. DNA for the CDR3: TGTGCCAGCAGTGCTCTAGCGGGCTCCTACAATGAGCAGTTCTTC. Protein: CASSALAGSYNEQFF.

This chain links TRBV11-2 with TRBJ1-1; D may be TRBD1 (6 bases). This CDR3 comprises 16 residues. Germline-derived CDR1 and CDR2 are SGHAT and FQNNGV. Trimming stripped 7 bases from V and 1 base from J, with 19 bases between. The CDR3 nucleotides are TGTGCCAGCAAGCCGGGGCAGGGGAGGGGGAACACTGAAGCTTTCTTT. Its translation is CASKPGQGRGNTEAFF. Full variable domain (outside the CDR3, taken from reference TRBV11-2 and TRBJ1-1): EAGVAQSPRYKIIEKRQSVAFWCNPISGHATLYWYQQILGQGPKLLIQFQNNGVVDDSQLPKDRFSAERLKGVDSTLKIQPAKLEDSAVYLCASKPGQGRGNTEAFFGQGTRLTVV.

The J gene is TRBJ1-1, the V gene TRBV6-2 or TRBV6-3; unclear D gene. This CDR3 comprises 13 residues. V lost 0 bases and J lost 6, with 8 bases in between. Per germline, CDR1 MNHEY and CDR2 SVGEGT. CDR3 region: CASSYSPPAEAFF. The CDR3 coding sequence is TGTGCCAGCAGTTACTCGCCACCCGCTGAAGCTTTCTTT.

V is TRBV11-2 and J is TRBJ2-7, with TRBD1 as a possible D gene (6 bases). This CDR3 is built from 14 residues. Per the germline V gene, CDR1 is SGHAT and CDR2 is FQNNGV. Trimming took off 1 base at V and 2 bases at J, with 9 bases between the two ends. CDR3 sequence reads: CASSLGSGAYEQYF. The CDR3 nucleotides are TGTGCCAGCAGCTTAGGATCAGGGGCCTACGAGCAGTACTTC. Variable domain in full (rest from reference TRBV11-2 and TRBJ2-7): EAGVAQSPRYKIIEKRQSVAFWCNPISGHATLYWYQQILGQGPKLLIQFQNNGVVDDSQLPKDRFSAERLKGVDSTLKIQPAKLEDSAVYLCASSLGSGAYEQYFGPGTRLTVT.

The rearrangement uses TRBV2 and TRBJ1-5, with 7 bases aligning to TRBD1. Germline CDR1 SNHLY, CDR2 FYNNEI. V trimming: 7 bases; J trimming: 5 bases; junction bases outside the gene matches: 11. The CDR3 loop spans 15 amino acids. The CDR3 sequence: CASTLGQEGDQPQHF. The CDR3 nucleotides read TGTGCCAGCACCCTCGGACAGGAAGGTGATCAGCCCCAGCATTTT.

This clone has only one observation. V and J are TRBV11-2 and TRBJ2-7, with D perhaps TRBD1 (5 bases). The CDR3 is 14 amino acids. Trimming removed 2 bases at V and 3 bases at J, with 11 bases between. Germline CDR1 and CDR2: SGHAT and FQNNGV. Here the CDR3 reads CASSLQGSGYEQYF. CDR3 nucleotide sequence: TGTGCCAGCAGCTTACAGGGTTCAGGCTACGAGCAGTACTTC.

The V and J genes are TRBV7-9 and TRBJ1-4; no definite D call. The V gene lost 5 bases and the J gene lost 8 bases, with 15 bases spanning the gap. The CDR3 extends over 14 amino acids. The germline gives CDR1 SEHNR, CDR2 FQNEAQ (reference sequence). The CDR3 region has the DNA TGTGCCAGCAGCCGAGGAAGGGAGCGGGAAAAACTGTTTTTT. Translated, it gives CASSRGREREKLFF.

The V and J genes are TRBV19 and TRBJ1-5; 8 nucleotides match TRBD1. V shed 3 bases, J shed 5 bases, and the junction held 9 bases outside the gene matches. The CDR3 has 16 residues. Germline V lookup: CDR1 LNHDA, CDR2 SQIVND (reference sequence). The DNA of the CDR3 is TGTGCCAGTAGTATTATTCAGGGGGCGTATGATCAGCCCCAGCATTTT. Protein sequence: CASSIIQGAYDQPQHF.

This clone has a single count. A read error may produce the germline difference seen at one junction end. The gene calls are TRBV5-1 and TRBJ1-2, with 9 bases aligning to TRBD1. This CDR3 contains 12 residues. CDR1 and CDR2 (germline): SGHRS, YFSETQ. The CDR3 DNA is TGCGCCAGCAGCTTGGAGGGACAGGGCCGGCGCTTC. Its protein product is CASSLEGQGRRF. Full variable domain (rest looked up from reference TRBV5-1 and TRBJ1-2): KAGVTQTPRYLIKTRGQQVTLSCSPISGHRSVSWYQQTPGQGLQFLFEYFSETQRNKGNFPGRFSGRQFSNSRSEMNVSTLELGDSALYLCASSLEGQGRRFGSGTRLTVV.

The chain couples TRBV7-6 to TRBJ1-3, with TRBD1 matching over 7 bases. Unmatched junction bases numbered 8, after V lost 1 base and J lost 2 bases. In germline, CDR1 is SGHVS, CDR2 FNYEAQ. The length of the CDR3 is 17 residues. The CDR3 DNA reads TGTGCCAGCAGCTTAGTAGAAGGGGGCAGTACTGGAAACACCATATATTTT. The encoded protein is CASSLVEGGSTGNTIYF.

The rearrangement uses TRBV10-3 and TRBJ2-1; tentatively, D is TRBD2 (5 bases). V was trimmed by 10 bases and J by 5 bases, leaving 12 bases between them. CDR3 size: 12 residues. Germline lookup yields CDR1 ENHRY and CDR2 SYGVKD. The CDR3 DNA follows: TGTGCCACCGAGGGAGCAAACAATGAGCAGTTCTTC. Its translation is CATEGANNEQFF.

The chain recombines TRBV7-3 with TRBJ2-1; D remains ambiguous. Germline V gene sequence: CDR1 SGHTA, CDR2 FQGTGA. CDR3 length equals 12 residues. Trimming removed 5 bases from V and 7 bases from J, with 9 bases in between. CDR3 region: CASSPGPNEQFF. The CDR3 DNA sequence: TGTGCCAGCAGCCCCGGACCAAATGAGCAGTTCTTC.